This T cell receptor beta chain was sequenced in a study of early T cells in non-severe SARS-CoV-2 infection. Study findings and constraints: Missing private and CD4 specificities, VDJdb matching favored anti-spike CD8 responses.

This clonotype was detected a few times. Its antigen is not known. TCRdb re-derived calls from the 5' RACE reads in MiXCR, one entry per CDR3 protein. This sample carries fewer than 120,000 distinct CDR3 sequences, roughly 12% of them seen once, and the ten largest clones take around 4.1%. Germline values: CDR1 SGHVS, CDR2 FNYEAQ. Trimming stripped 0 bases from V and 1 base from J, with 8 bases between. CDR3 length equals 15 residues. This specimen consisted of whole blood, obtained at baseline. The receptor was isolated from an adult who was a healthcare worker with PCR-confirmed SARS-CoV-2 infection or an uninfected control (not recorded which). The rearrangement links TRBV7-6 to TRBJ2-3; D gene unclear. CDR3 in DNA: TGTGCCAGCAGCTTAGCCCGGGCGGGCACAGATACGCAGTATTTT. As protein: CASSLARAGTDTQYF.